This entry lists 30 T cell receptor beta chains sequenced from one sample in a study of T cell responses to AZD1222 COVID-19 vaccine. Repertoires were generated with immunoSEQ multiplex PCR, while TCRdb's copy carries only in-frame clones and drops some. The profile shows some 150,000 clones, roughly four fifths of them singletons. The sample consisted of peripheral blood, taken on day 0 of MenACWY control vaccination. These receptors all stem from an adult in good health.

The chain is built from TRBV9 and TRBJ2-1; perhaps TRBD2 as D (5 bases). Germline V lookup: CDR1 SGDLS, CDR2 YYNGEE. The V end lost 0 bases, the J end lost 5 bases, and 9 bases lay between the germline ends. The CDR3 covers 14 residues. The CDR3 is CASSVGTVHNEQFF. CDR3 DNA sequence: TGTGCCAGCAGCGTAGGGACTGTACACAATGAGCAGTTCTTC.

V usage is TRBV7-9 and J usage is TRBJ2-7, with TRBD1 matching over 7 bases. CDR3 length: 15 residues. V lost 3 bases to trimming and J lost 4 bases; unmatched junction nucleotides: 9. Looked up from germline, CDR1 is SEHNR and CDR2 is FQNEAQ (reference sequence). For the CDR3, the DNA is TGTGCCAGCAGCTTGGCCGCGACAGGGACATACGAGCAGTACTTC. Protein sequence: CASSLAATGTYEQYF.

This chain uses TRBV24-1 with TRBJ1-1, with 7 bases aligning to TRBD1. Germline assignment: CDR1 KGHDR and CDR2 SFDVKD. J was trimmed by 4 bases and V by 3 bases; bases with no gene match: 4. The CDR3 runs to 14 residues. CDR3: CATSDPNRGTEAFF. The CDR3 bases are TGTGCCACCAGTGATCCCAACAGGGGCACTGAAGCTTTCTTT.

This clone is a singleton in its sample. The gene calls are TRBV3-1 (or the pseudogene TRBV3-2) and TRBJ1-6; tentatively, D is TRBD1 (5 bases). The germline CDR1 and CDR2 sequences are LGHDT and YNNKEL (reference sequence). V gave up 0 bases and J gave up 9 bases, with 21 bases separating them. This CDR3 is built from 18 residues. As DNA, the CDR3 is TGTGCCAGCAGCCAAGATACAGCCTCAGGGTTCAGTAGTTCACCCCTCCACTTT. It specifies CASSQDTASGFSSSPLHF.

For this clone: With a much larger clone just one base away, this may be a read error. Other DNA sequences from this sample encode an identical CDR3 as well. This rearrangement joins TRBV29-1 to TRBJ2-2; 8 bases fit TRBD2. V shed 6 bases, J shed 5 bases, and the junction held 11 bases outside the gene matches. Germline V lookup: CDR1 SQVTM, CDR2 ANQGSEA. This CDR3 has 15 residues. CDR3 loop: CSVGRGGLWTGELFF. CDR3 nucleotide sequence: TGCAGCGTGGGCCGGGGGGGTTTATGGACCGGGGAGCTGTTTTTT.

This rearrangement joins TRBV9 to TRBJ2-2, with TRBD1 matching 7 bases. The CDR3 runs 16 residues. Germline V gives CDR1 SGDLS, CDR2 YYNGEE. The V and J ends lost 2 bases and 1 base, in that order; junction bases with no gene match: 5. CDR3 residues: CASSVDRVVNTGELFF. The CDR3, as DNA: TGTGCCAGCAGCGTCGACAGGGTTGTGAACACCGGGGAGCTGTTTTTT.

The chain couples TRBV2 to TRBJ2-5; D is possibly TRBD2 (7 bases). Between the trimmed V and J ends, which lost 4 bases and 1 base, there was a span of 13 bases. The V gene's germline CDR1 is SNHLY and CDR2 FYNNEI. This CDR3 has 15 residues. The DNA for the CDR3 is TGTGCCAGCAGTGGGCCCGGGGGGCTCCAAGAGACCCAGTACTTC. This sequence encodes CASSGPGGLQETQYF.

The rearrangement links TRBV7-8 to TRBJ1-4; 7 nucleotides agree with TRBD1. Germline V gene lookup returns CDR1 SGHVS and CDR2 FQNEAQ. Unmatched junction bases numbered 11, after V lost 0 bases and J lost 7 bases. CDR3 length: 17 amino acids. CDR3 loop: CASSLAEIQGGGEKLFF. In DNA form, the CDR3 reads TGTGCCAGCAGCTTAGCGGAAATCCAGGGGGGAGGTGAAAAACTGTTTTTT.

The chain links TRBV15 to TRBJ1-5; D unresolved. Trimming took off 0 bases at V and 0 bases at J, with 3 bases between the two ends. Germline CDR1 is LNHNV and CDR2 is YYDKDF (reference sequence). The CDR3 is 14 residues long. CDR3 bases: TGTGCCACCAGCAGAGACAATAGCAATCAGCCCCAGCATTTT. This encodes CATSRDNSNQPQHF.

The chain couples TRBV5-4 to TRBJ1-2; 11 bases agree with TRBD1. The J segment lost 4 bases and the V segment lost 4 bases, leaving 6 bases of the junction unmatched. CDR3 length: 15 amino acids. The germline CDR1 and CDR2 sequences are SGHNT and YYREEE (reference sequence). CDR3 bases: TGTGCCAGCAGCCCAGGGACAGGGGGATTCTATGGCTACACCTTC. It specifies CASSPGTGGFYGYTF. Based on the CDR3 plus reference TRBV5-4 and TRBJ1-2, the full variable domain is ETGVTQSPTHLIKTRGQQVTLRCSSQSGHNTVSWYQQALGQGPQFIFQYYREEENGRGNFPPRFSGLQFPNYSSELNVNALELDDSALYLCASSPGTGGFYGYTFGSGTRLTVV.

This chain connects TRBV6-1 to TRBJ2-1; D may be TRBD2 (6 bases). The CDR3 spans 17 residues. V shed 4 bases and J shed 3 bases, with 19 bases lying between them. The germline V gene has CDR1 MNHNS and CDR2 SASEGT. CDR3 nucleotide sequence: TGTGCCAGCAGTGGTCTGGTTGGCGGGGTACACTACAATGAGCAGTTCTTC. Translating gives CASSGLVGGVHYNEQFF.

This clone has only one observation. V usage is TRBV6-1 and J usage is TRBJ1-2, with unresolved D. CDR1 and CDR2 (germline): MNHNS, SASEGT. Trimming removed 2 bases at V and 4 bases at J, with 17 bases between. CDR3 length: 16 residues. CDR3 loop: CASSEPSSDTSYGYTF. Written as DNA, the CDR3 is TGTGCCAGCAGTGAACCCTCGTCAGACACGAGCTATGGCTACACCTTC.

The chain combines TRBV2 with TRBJ1-2; 11 nucleotides match TRBD1. This CDR3 comprises 15 residues. The trim removed 7 bases at V and 4 bases at J, leaving 8 bases unmatched. CDR1 is SNHLY and CDR2 is FYNNEI in the germline V gene. Written as DNA, the CDR3 is TGTGCCAGCAATGACCGGGACAGGGGGTTCTATGGCTACACCTTC. Its translation: CASNDRDRGFYGYTF.

This clone was seen a few times. V gene TRBV7-2 combines with J gene TRBJ1-2; D unresolved. Germline V gene lookup returns CDR1 SGHTA and CDR2 FQGNSA. The CDR3 extends over 14 amino acids. V dropped 5 bases and J dropped 5 bases, with 15 bases sitting between them. The CDR3 spells CASSPPGLAYGYTF. DNA of the CDR3: TGTGCCAGCAGCCCTCCGGGATTAGCTTATGGCTACACCTTC.

This clone was seen once. The genes are TRBV18 and TRBJ1-1; TRBD1 aligns across 8 bases. The V and J ends lost 5 bases and 1 base, in that order; junction bases with no gene match: 3. The germline CDR1 and CDR2 sequences are KGHSH and LQKENI. The CDR3 runs 14 residues. The CDR3 DNA reads as TGTGCCAGCTCAGCTCAGGGGGCGAACACTGAAGCTTTCTTT. Translation gives CASSAQGANTEAFF.

The chain couples TRBV6-5 to TRBJ1-2, with D hard to call. Trimming shortened V by 6 bases and J by 4 bases, and 15 bases separated the two germline ends. The CDR3 totals 14 residues. CDR1 is MNHEY and CDR2 is SVGAGI in the germline V gene. In nucleotides, the CDR3 is TGTGCCAGCAGGCAAGGCCAGCGACTCTATGGCTACACCTTC. Protein: CASRQGQRLYGYTF.

The chain couples TRBV28 to TRBJ2-1; 8 positions agree with TRBD1. Germline-derived CDR1 and CDR2 are MDHEN and SYDVKM. CDR3 size: 17 residues. After removal of 6 bases from V and 5 bases from J, the junction contained 15 bases not matched to a gene. The CDR3 sequence: CASRGGRAGGFNNEQFF. The CDR3 coding sequence is TGTGCCAGCAGGGGCGGCCGGGCAGGGGGCTTCAACAATGAGCAGTTCTTC.

V and J are TRBV5-1 and TRBJ2-5; D is possibly TRBD1 or TRBD2 (6 bases each). V lost 6 bases and J lost 3, with 9 bases in between. The CDR3 is made up of 12 amino acids. Germline loops: CDR1 SGHRS, CDR2 YFSETQ. The CDR3 bases are TGCGCCAGCATGGAGGGGGAAGAGACCCAGTACTTC. It specifies CASMEGEETQYF.

The chain couples TRBV7-3 to TRBJ1-5; D call uncertain. This CDR3 region has 12 residues. CDR1 and CDR2 from the germline V gene are SGHTA and FQGTGA. Trimming removed 1 base from V and 9 bases from J, with 7 bases in between. The CDR3 here is CASSLRGGPQHF. DNA for the CDR3: TGTGCCAGCAGCTTAAGGGGAGGGCCCCAGCATTTT.

This chain joins TRBV27 and TRBJ2-3, with D unclear. V was trimmed by 4 bases and J by 4 bases, leaving 9 bases between them. This CDR3 comprises 13 residues. Germline values: CDR1 MNHEY, CDR2 SMNVEV (reference sequence). CDR3 nucleotides: TGTGCCAGCAGTTCGGCCCTTGCAGATACGCAGTATTTT. This encodes CASSSALADTQYF.

The chain joins TRBV7-9 to TRBJ2-3; possibly TRBD1 or TRBD2 for D (7 bases each). Trimming pared 5 bases from V and 3 bases from J, leaving 15 bases between. CDR1 and CDR2 from the germline V gene are SEHNR and FQNEAQ (reference sequence). The CDR3 runs to 15 residues. The CDR3 is CASSPRGGRTDTQYF. The CDR3 bases are TGTGCCAGCAGCCCCAGGGGGGGCAGAACAGATACGCAGTATTTT.

This clone came up once. V and J are TRBV27 and TRBJ2-2; TRBD1 aligns across 7 bases. This CDR3 has 16 residues. CDR1 MNHEY and CDR2 SMNVEV come from the germline V gene (reference sequence). V dropped 5 bases and J dropped 5; count of bases not matched to a gene: 11. This CDR3 reads CASSPDRSSSTGELFF. Here the CDR3 DNA reads TGTGCCAGCAGTCCGGACAGGTCCTCATCAACCGGGGAGCTGTTTTTT.

This chain connects TRBV14 to TRBJ1-3, with TRBD1 as a possible D gene (5 bases). Trimming took off 0 bases at V and 2 bases at J, with 8 bases between the two ends. CDR1 is SGHDN and CDR2 is FVKESK in the germline V gene. The CDR3 has 15 residues. The CDR3 spells CASSQDVGPGNTIYF. The CDR3 nucleotides read TGTGCCAGCAGCCAAGATGTGGGGCCTGGAAACACCATATATTTT.

V and J are TRBV5-5 and TRBJ1-6, with 10 positions matching TRBD1. Trimming took 6 bases from V and 9 from J; bases not matched to a gene: 12. This CDR3 has 16 residues. Germline V gives CDR1 SGHKS, CDR2 YYEKEE (reference sequence). The CDR3 DNA is TGTGCCAGCACCCGACTTCCGGGACAGGGGACTTCACCCCTCCACTTT. Amino acids: CASTRLPGQGTSPLHF.

V gene TRBV4-1 combines with J gene TRBJ1-1; D remains unclear. Looked up from germline, CDR1 is MGHRA and CDR2 is YSYEKL. V dropped 0 bases and J dropped 4 bases, with 9 bases sitting between them. CDR3 length equals 14 residues. The CDR3, as DNA: TGCGCCAGCAGCCAAGAGGGATTAGCCACTGAAGCTTTCTTT. Translated: CASSQEGLATEAFF.

The genes are TRBV19 and TRBJ2-1; TRBD1 aligns across 8 bases. Germline V gene lookup returns CDR1 LNHDA and CDR2 SQIVND (reference sequence). The V gene end was trimmed by 7 bases and the J gene end by 5 bases; junction bases not matched to a gene: 7. There are 14 residues in the CDR3. The CDR3 DNA reads TGTGCCAGTACGAGACAGGGGAATCACAATGAGCAGTTCTTC. Translated: CASTRQGNHNEQFF.

The rearrangement joins TRBV6-5 to TRBJ1-5; no reliable D call. The V gene lost 4 bases and the J gene lost 0 bases, with 4 bases spanning the gap. Germline V gives CDR1 MNHEY, CDR2 SVGAGI. The CDR3 totals 13 residues. The CDR3 protein is CASSSSSNQPQHF. CDR3 DNA: TGTGCCAGCAGTTCCAGTAGCAATCAGCCCCAGCATTTT.

The chain recombines TRBV25-1 with TRBJ1-4, with 8 bases identical to TRBD1. The CDR3 has 15 amino acids. Germline-derived CDR1 and CDR2 are MGHDK and SYGVNS. The CDR3 coding sequence is TGTGCGTCCCGGACAGGGATGGCAACTAATGAAAAACTGTTTTTT. Residues: CASRTGMATNEKLFF.

The CDR3 here is CATSDHSMASPLHF. DNA for the CDR3: TGTGCCACCAGCGACCATTCGATGGCCTCACCCCTCCACTTT. The V call is TRBV15, the J call TRBJ1-6, with D uncertain. Germline V gene sequence: CDR1 LNHNV, CDR2 YYDKDF (reference sequence). V lost 5 bases and J lost 10, with 15 bases in between. The CDR3 covers 14 residues.

J is TRBJ2-4 and V is TRBV11-2; D gene uncertain. V lost 3 bases to trimming and J lost 0 bases, with 6 bases between them. The CDR3 is made up of 14 amino acids. CDR1 is SGHAT and CDR2 is FQNNGV in the germline V gene. This CDR3 reads CASSFDLAKNIQYF. CDR3 in DNA: TGTGCCAGCAGCTTTGATTTAGCCAAAAACATTCAGTACTTC.